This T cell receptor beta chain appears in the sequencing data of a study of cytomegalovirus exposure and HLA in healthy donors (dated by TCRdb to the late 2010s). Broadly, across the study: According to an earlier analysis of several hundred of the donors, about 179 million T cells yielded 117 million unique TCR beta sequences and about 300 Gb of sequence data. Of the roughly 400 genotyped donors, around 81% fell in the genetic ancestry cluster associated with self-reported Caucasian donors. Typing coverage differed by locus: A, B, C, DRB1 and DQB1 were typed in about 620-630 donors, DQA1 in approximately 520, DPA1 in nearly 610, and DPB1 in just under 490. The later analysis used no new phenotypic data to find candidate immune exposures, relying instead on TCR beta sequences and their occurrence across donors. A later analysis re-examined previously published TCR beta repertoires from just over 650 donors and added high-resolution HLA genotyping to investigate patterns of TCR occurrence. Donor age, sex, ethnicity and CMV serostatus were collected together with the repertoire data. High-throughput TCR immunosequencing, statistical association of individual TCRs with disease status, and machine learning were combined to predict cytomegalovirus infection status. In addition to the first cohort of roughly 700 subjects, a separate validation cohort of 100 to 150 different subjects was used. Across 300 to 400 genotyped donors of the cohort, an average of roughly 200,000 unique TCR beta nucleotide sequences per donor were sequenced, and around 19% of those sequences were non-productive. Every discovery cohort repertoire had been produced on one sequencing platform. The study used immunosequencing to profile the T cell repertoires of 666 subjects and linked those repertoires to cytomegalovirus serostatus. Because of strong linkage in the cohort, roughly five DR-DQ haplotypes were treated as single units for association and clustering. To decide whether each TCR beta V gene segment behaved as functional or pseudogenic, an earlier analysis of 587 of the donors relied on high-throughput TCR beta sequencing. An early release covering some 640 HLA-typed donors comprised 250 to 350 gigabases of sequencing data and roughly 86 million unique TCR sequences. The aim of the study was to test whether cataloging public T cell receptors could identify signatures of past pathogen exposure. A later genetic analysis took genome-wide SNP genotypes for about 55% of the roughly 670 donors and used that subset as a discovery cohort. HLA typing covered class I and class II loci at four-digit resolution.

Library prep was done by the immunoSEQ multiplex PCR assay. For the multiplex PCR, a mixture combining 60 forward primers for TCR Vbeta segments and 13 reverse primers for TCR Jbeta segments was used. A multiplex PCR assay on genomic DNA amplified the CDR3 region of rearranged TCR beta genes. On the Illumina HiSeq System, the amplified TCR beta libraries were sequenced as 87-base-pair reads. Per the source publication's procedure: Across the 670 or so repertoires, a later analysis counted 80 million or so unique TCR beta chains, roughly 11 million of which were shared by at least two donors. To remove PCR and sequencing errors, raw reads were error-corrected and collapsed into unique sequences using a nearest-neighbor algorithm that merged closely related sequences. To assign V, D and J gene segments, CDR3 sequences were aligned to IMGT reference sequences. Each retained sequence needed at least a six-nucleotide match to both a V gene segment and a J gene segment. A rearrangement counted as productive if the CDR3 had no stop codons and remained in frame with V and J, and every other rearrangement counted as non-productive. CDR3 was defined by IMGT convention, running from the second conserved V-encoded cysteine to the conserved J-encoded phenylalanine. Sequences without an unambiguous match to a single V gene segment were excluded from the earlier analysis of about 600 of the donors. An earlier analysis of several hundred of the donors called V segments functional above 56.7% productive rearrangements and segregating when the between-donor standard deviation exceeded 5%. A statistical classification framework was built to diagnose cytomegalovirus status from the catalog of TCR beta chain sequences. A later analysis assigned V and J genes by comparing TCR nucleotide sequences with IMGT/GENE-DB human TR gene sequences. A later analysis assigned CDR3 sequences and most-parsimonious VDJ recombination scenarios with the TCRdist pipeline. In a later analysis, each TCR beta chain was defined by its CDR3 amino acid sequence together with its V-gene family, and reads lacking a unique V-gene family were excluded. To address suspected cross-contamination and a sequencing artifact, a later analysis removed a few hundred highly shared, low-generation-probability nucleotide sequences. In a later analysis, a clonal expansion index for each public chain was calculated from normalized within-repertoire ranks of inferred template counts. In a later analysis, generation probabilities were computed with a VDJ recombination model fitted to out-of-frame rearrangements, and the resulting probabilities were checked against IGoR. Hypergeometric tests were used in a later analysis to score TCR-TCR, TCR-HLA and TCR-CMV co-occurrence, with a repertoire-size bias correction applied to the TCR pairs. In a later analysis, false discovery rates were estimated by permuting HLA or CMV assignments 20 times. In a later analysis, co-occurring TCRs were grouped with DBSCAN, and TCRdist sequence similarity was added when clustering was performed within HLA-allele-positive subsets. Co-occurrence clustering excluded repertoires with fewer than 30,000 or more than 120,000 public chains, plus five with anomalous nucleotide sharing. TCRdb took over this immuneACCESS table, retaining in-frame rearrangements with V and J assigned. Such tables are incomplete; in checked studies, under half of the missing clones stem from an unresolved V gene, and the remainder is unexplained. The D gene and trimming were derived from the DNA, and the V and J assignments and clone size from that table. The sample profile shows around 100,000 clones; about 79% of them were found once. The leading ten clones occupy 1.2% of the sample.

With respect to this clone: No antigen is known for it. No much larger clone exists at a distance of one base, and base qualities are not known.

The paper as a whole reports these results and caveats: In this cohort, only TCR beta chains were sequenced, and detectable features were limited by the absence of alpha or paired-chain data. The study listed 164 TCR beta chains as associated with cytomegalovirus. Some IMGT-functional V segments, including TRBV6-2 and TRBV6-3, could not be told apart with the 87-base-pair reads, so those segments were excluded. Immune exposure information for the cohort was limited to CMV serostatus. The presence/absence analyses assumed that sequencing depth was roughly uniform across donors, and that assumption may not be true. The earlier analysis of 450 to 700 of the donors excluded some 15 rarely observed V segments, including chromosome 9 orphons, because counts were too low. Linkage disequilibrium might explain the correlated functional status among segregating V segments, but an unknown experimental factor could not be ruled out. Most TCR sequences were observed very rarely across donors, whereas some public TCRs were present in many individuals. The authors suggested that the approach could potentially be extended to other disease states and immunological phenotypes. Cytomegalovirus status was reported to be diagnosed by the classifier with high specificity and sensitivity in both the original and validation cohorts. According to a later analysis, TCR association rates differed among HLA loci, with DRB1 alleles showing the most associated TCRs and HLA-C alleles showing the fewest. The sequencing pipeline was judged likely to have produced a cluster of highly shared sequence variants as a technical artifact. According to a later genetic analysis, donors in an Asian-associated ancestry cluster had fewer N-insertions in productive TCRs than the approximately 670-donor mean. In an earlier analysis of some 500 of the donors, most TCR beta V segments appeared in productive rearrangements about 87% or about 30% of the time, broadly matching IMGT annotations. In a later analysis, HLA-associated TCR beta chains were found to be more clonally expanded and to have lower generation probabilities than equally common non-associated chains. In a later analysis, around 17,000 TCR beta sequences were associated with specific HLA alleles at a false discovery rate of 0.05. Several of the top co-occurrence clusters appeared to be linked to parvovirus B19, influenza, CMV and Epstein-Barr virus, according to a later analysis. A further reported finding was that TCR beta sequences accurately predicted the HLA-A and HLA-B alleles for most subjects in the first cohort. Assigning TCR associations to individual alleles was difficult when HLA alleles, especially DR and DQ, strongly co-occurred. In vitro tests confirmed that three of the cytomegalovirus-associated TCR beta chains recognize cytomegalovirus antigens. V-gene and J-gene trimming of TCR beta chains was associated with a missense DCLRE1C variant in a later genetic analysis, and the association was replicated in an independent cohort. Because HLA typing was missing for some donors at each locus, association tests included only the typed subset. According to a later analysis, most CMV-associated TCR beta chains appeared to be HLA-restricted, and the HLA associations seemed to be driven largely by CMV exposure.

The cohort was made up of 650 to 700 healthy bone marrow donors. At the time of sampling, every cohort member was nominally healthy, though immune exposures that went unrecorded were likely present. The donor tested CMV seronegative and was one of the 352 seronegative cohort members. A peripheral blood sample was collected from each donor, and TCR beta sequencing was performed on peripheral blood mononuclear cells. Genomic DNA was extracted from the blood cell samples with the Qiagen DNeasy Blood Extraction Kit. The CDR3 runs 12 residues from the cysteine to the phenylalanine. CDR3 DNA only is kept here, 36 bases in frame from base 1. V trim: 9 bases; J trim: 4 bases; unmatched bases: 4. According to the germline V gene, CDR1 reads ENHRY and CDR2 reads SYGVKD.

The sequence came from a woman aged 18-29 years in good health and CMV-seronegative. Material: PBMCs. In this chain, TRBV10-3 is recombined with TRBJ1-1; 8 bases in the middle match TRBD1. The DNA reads TGTGCCATACAGGGGGGGGGCACTGAAGCTTTCTTT. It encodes CAIQGGGTEAFF.